This T cell receptor (beta chain) is drawn from a study of blood T cell repertoires in COVID-19. Sequencing was performed with immunoSEQ multiplex PCR; in TCRdb, only in-frame clones are kept and a portion is missing. The sample lists about 310,000 clones; 75% to 90% were seen once. This CDR3 spans 15 amino acids. Germline V gene lookup returns CDR1 SGHDN and CDR2 FVKESK. V shed 4 bases and J shed 5 bases, with 14 bases lying between them. Sequenced material: PBMCs or T cells enriched from blood (not recorded which). V is TRBV14 and J is TRBJ1-4, with D possibly being TRBD1 (5 bases). This TCR came from a woman in her 40s who had recovered from COVID-19. The CDR3 region has the DNA TGTGCCAGCAGCCTTAGGCGGGGGACGAATGAAAAACTGTTTTTT. This sequence encodes CASSLRRGTNEKLFF.